Following are 18 T cell receptor beta chains from one sample sequenced in a study of cytomegalovirus exposure and HLA in healthy donors. The PCR contained 60 Vbeta and 13 Jbeta primers. Sequencing used immunoSEQ multiplex PCR; TCRdb keeps in-frame clones, though not all of them. The sample has around 110,000 clones, under 85% seen once. Material: PBMCs. Receptors were obtained from a woman under 30 in good health and CMV-seronegative.

V is TRBV9 and J is TRBJ2-4; a weak D match, TRBD1 (5 bases). The V and J ends lost 4 bases and 1 base respectively, with 18 bases between them. The V gene's germline CDR1 is SGDLS and CDR2 YYNGEE. CDR3 size: 17 residues. Written as DNA, the CDR3 is TGTGCCAGCAGCCCATACCAGGGTGCGATGGCCAAAAACATTCAGTACTTC. Protein sequence: CASSPYQGAMAKNIQYF.

This clone turned up a few times. This chain links TRBV6-1 with TRBJ1-2, with D uncertain. Trimming left V 1 base short and J 5 bases short, with 14 bases between. Per the germline V gene, CDR1 is MNHNS and CDR2 is SASEGT. CDR3 length: 15 amino acids. This CDR3 is CASSEVLWAGYGYTF. Written as DNA, the CDR3 is TGTGCCAGCAGTGAAGTCCTGTGGGCGGGGTATGGCTACACCTTC.

This clone was observed once. CDR3 loop: CASSKWTGEGTEAFF. CDR3 sequence (DNA): TGCGCCAGCAGCAAATGGACAGGGGAGGGGACTGAAGCTTTCTTT. V gene TRBV5-1 combines with J gene TRBJ1-1; TRBD1 aligns across 9 bases. CDR3 length equals 15 residues. V shed 4 bases and J 5 bases; nucleotides not matched to a gene: 9. CDR1 and CDR2 from the germline V gene are SGHRS and YFSETQ.

This clone appeared a single time. V and J are TRBV9 and TRBJ2-5, with TRBD1 as a possible D gene (5 bases). The CDR3 runs to 13 residues. Between the trimmed V and J ends, which lost 3 bases and 4 bases, there was a span of 10 bases. Germline CDR1 SGDLS, CDR2 YYNGEE. The CDR3 DNA reads TGTGCCAGCAGCGCCCTTCAGGGAGAGACCCAGTACTTC. It yields the protein CASSALQGETQYF. Full variable domain (rest looked up from reference TRBV9 and TRBJ2-5): DSGVTQTPKHLITATGQRVTLRCSPRSGDLSVYWYQQSLDQGLQFLIQYYNGEERAKGNILERFSAQQFPDLHSELNLSSLELGDSALYFCASSALQGETQYFGPGTRLLVL.

This chain connects TRBV6-5 to TRBJ2-7, with D perhaps TRBD2 (5 bases). Trimming took off 6 bases at V and 1 base at J, with 16 bases between the two ends. This CDR3 region has 15 residues. In germline, CDR1 is MNHEY, CDR2 SVGAGI. The CDR3 DNA reads as TGTGCCAGCAGAACCCCCCAACGGGGATCCTACGAGCAGTACTTC. This sequence encodes CASRTPQRGSYEQYF.

This chain joins TRBV30 and TRBJ2-7; 9 positions agree with TRBD2. With 3 bases clipped from V and 2 bases from J, the junction kept 11 bases outside the gene matches. The V gene's germline CDR1 is GTSNPN and CDR2 SVGIG (reference sequence). This CDR3 comprises 16 residues. The CDR3 sequence: CAWSRPLSGGTYEQYF. In DNA form, the CDR3 reads TGTGCCTGGAGCCGCCCCCTTAGCGGGGGTACCTACGAGCAGTACTTC.

The V gene is TRBV6-7, the J gene TRBJ2-5; 7 bases are a match to TRBD1. TRBV6-7 is identified as an open reading frame with a role that is uncertain. This CDR3 is 18 amino acids long. With V trimmed by 3 bases and J by 4 bases, 17 bases remained unmatched. The CDR3 DNA sequence: TGTGCCAGCAGTTATAATTCCAGAGCGACAGGGCGAGGAGAGACCCAGTACTTC. It codes for CASSYNSRATGRGETQYF.

This sequence joins TRBV7-9 and TRBJ2-6; 12 bases agree with TRBD1. The J segment lost 1 base and the V segment lost 5 bases, leaving 6 bases of the junction unmatched. The CDR3 is 18 amino acids. The germline gives CDR1 SEHNR, CDR2 FQNEAQ (reference sequence). Written as DNA, the CDR3 is TGTGCCAGCAGCCCTGTGGGACAGGGGGCGTCTGGGGCCAACGTCCTGACTTTC. This translates into CASSPVGQGASGANVLTF.

The chain employs TRBV2 and TRBJ2-7, with D possibly TRBD1 on 6 matching bases. Germline V gene lookup returns CDR1 SNHLY and CDR2 FYNNEI. Trimming left V 1 base short and J 4 bases short, with 20 bases between. This CDR3 comprises 17 residues. The CDR3 is CASSEGYRDTNPYEQYF. The DNA of the CDR3 is TGTGCCAGCAGTGAAGGCTACCGGGACACAAACCCTTACGAGCAGTACTTC. Full variable domain (remainder filled in from reference TRBV2 and TRBJ2-7): EPEVTQTPSHQVTQMGQEVILRCVPISNHLYFYWYRQILGQKVEFLVSFYNNEISEKSEIFDDQFSVERPDGSNFTLKIRSTKLEDSAMYFCASSEGYRDTNPYEQYFGPGTRLTVT.

This chain connects TRBV5-1 to TRBJ1-1; TRBD1 matches at 10 bases. The CDR3 covers 16 residues. Germline-derived CDR1 and CDR2 are SGHRS and YFSETQ. V lost 3 bases and J lost 7; bases outside the gene matches: 12. DNA for the CDR3: TGCGCCAGCAGCTCGACCATACGGACAGGGGGTTTTGAAGCTTTCTTT. Protein: CASSSTIRTGGFEAFF.

The chain links TRBV19 to TRBJ2-7; D may be TRBD1 (6 bases). Per the germline V gene, CDR1 is LNHDA and CDR2 is SQIVND (reference sequence). The CDR3 length is 13 residues. Deletions cut 6 bases from V and 2 bases from J, with 11 bases between. The CDR3 DNA sequence: TGTGCCAGTAGCGGACAGCTCACCTACGAGCAGTACTTC. Amino acids: CASSGQLTYEQYF.

This clone was counted once. The chain employs TRBV28 and TRBJ2-7; 7 nucleotides match TRBD1. Looked up from germline, CDR1 is MDHEN and CDR2 is SYDVKM. This CDR3 has 15 amino acids. Germline trimming cut 1 base from V and 0 bases from J; bases unmatched to any gene: 3. As DNA, the CDR3 is TGTGCCAGCAGTTTATCGCCAGGGGGCTCCTACGAGCAGTACTTC. Protein: CASSLSPGGSYEQYF. The full variable domain, rest sourced from reference TRBV28 and TRBJ2-7, is DVKVTQSSRYLVKRTGEKVFLECVQDMDHENMFWYRQDPGLGLRLIYFSYDVKMKEKGDIPEGYSVSREKKERFSLILESASTNQTSMYLCASSLSPGGSYEQYFGPGTRLTVT.

This chain uses TRBV28 with TRBJ2-7; TRBD2 matches at 12 bases. After removal of 7 bases from V and 4 bases from J, the junction contained 8 bases not matched to a gene. Germline CDR1 MDHEN, CDR2 SYDVKM. This CDR3 has 15 amino acids. CDR3: CASTPSGLAGYEQYF. In DNA, the CDR3 is TGTGCCAGCACCCCATCTGGACTAGCGGGGTACGAGCAGTACTTC.

The chain is built from TRBV6-1 and TRBJ1-2; a possible D gene is TRBD1 (6 bases). Trimming stripped 5 bases from V and 1 base from J, with 11 bases between. The CDR3 contains 14 residues. Per germline, CDR1 MNHNS and CDR2 SASEGT. CDR3 sequence (DNA): TGTGCCAGCAGTCCGGGACATAATAACTATGGCTACACCTTC. This encodes CASSPGHNNYGYTF.

The genes are TRBV19 and TRBJ1-2; 9 bases agree with TRBD1. J lost 2 bases, V lost 6 bases, and 10 bases had no gene match. Per the germline V gene, CDR1 is LNHDA and CDR2 is SQIVND (reference sequence). CDR3 length equals 16 residues. In nucleotides, the CDR3 is TGTGCCAGTAGACTCCTCACAGGGGGCTGGAACTATGGCTACACCTTC. Translation: CASRLLTGGWNYGYTF.

This clone was seen a handful of times. The rearrangement links TRBV2 to TRBJ1-4; 7 bases are a match to TRBD1. The ends lost 8 bases at V and 8 bases at J; junction bases unmatched: 8. Germline V lookup: CDR1 SNHLY, CDR2 FYNNEI. There are 13 residues in the CDR3. CDR3: CASWNRGGEKLFF. CDR3 coding DNA: TGTGCCAGCTGGAACAGGGGCGGCGAAAAACTGTTTTTT.

The chain joins TRBV5-8 to TRBJ1-5; 10 bases match TRBD1. Germline V gene sequence: CDR1 SGHTS, CDR2 YDEGEE. This CDR3 spans 14 amino acids. Trimming at V came to 4 bases and at J to 5 bases, leaving 3 bases not matched to a gene. The CDR3 nucleotides are TGTGCCAGCAGCCGGGGGACAGGGGATCAGCCCCAGCATTTT. Amino acid sequence: CASSRGTGDQPQHF.

The V gene is TRBV6-1, the J gene TRBJ2-7; D gene ambiguous. Trimming left V 2 bases short and J 1 base short, with 9 bases between. Germline assignment: CDR1 MNHNS and CDR2 SASEGT. The CDR3 length is 14 residues. The CDR3 nucleotides read TGTGCCAGCAGTGAAAATTCCAGGTCCTACGAGCAGTACTTC. Translation gives CASSENSRSYEQYF.